A single T cell receptor (beta chain) is shown here with its context. This clone's antigen is unknown. No much larger clone is present one base from it, and per-base qualities are unavailable. Collaborating institutions collected whole blood in K2EDTA tubes following their own protocols. For TCRbeta analysis, collaborator samples were shipped as frozen whole blood, as isolated PBMCs, or as DNA extracted from either sample type. The data are from a study of blood T cell repertoires in COVID-19 (TCRdb year 2020). Study-level background: Samples covering the acute and convalescent phases of COVID-19 were provided by collaborators in the United States, Italy and Spain. The material from the prospective study consisted of cDNA or gDNA derived from T cells, B-cell-depleted T cells, or PBMCs. The dataset comprised deeply sampled blood TCRbeta repertoires from subjects exposed to, actively infected with, or recovered from COVID-19. The repertoires were released in a freely available public database meant as a resource for research on the immune response to SARS-CoV-2. The samples were drawn from the first 160 participants of the ongoing ImmuneRACE study and from 950 to 1,500 subjects provided by 6 global collaborators. Nearly every sample came with metadata listing a de-identified subject ID, COVID-19 status, age in years and sex. HLA class I and class II types, where available, came from metadata supplied by the sample provider rather than from assay-based typing.

TCRbeta CDR3 regions were amplified from genomic DNA by means of the immunoSEQ Assay, a bias-controlled multiplex PCR. In the paper's pipeline: Nucleated cell counts per sample were estimated from amplification of reference gene primers within the assay. To quantify the absolute abundance of each unique TCRbeta CDR3 rearrangement, sequence reads were collapsed and filtered. For each sample, productive Simpson clonality was calculated as the square root of Simpson's diversity index over productive rearrangements. In TCRdb, the immuneACCESS table is reduced to in-frame sequences with V and J assigned. These tables do not hold every clone; where another copy was compared, an unresolved V gene accounts for under half, and the others remain unexplained. The V and J calls and the clone size are those of that table, but D and trimming were determined from the DNA. The sample profile shows under 80,000 clones; 60% to 80% of them were found once. The leading ten clones occupy less than 25% of the sample.

Overall results and qualifications from the work: How much clinical and demographic metadata was included differed by source and by participant, and the metadata was provided uncurated.

Sequenced sample: peripheral blood. This TCR came from a man older than 75 with active or convalescent COVID-19.

The encoded CDR3 is CASSSGQKNQPQHF. The base sequence is TGTGCCAGCAGTTCAGGACAGAAGAATCAGCCCCAGCATTTT. The sequence joins TRBV28 to TRBJ1-5, and perhaps TRBD1 as D gene, on 6 matching bases. The CDR3 has 14 amino acids, counting the end cysteine and phenylalanine. Of all the DNA, just the CDR3 is kept, 42 bases in frame from base 1. Taken from the germline V gene, the CDR1 and CDR2 loops are MDHEN and SYDVKM. Cut back by 4 bases and 4 bases, the V and J ends lie 11 bases apart.